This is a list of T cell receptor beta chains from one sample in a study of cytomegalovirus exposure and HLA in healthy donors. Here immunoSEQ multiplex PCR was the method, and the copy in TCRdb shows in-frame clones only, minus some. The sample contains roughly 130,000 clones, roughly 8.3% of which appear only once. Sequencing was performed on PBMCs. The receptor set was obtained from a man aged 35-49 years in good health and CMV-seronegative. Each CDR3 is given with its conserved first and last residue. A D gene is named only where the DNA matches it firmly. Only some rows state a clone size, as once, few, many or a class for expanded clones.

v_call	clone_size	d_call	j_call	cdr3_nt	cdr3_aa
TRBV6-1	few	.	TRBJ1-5	TGTGCCAGCAGCCGAGTGCGGGGACTCAATCAGCCCCAGCATTTT	CASSRVRGLNQPQHF
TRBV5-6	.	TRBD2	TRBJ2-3	TGTGCCAGCAGCTCGCTAGCGGGTACAGATACGCAGTATTTT	CASSSLAGTDTQYF
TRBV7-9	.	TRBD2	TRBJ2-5	TGTGCCAGCAGCTTAGGTCTAGCGGGGGGGCCGGAGCAAGAGACCCAGTACTTC	CASSLGLAGGPEQETQYF
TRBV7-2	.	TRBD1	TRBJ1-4	TGTGCCAGCAGCCCTCGGGGACAGGGTTGGGAAAAACTGTTTTTT	CASSPRGQGWEKLFF
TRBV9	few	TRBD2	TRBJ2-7	TGTGCCAGCAGCCCTAGCGGGGGAACTACCTACGAGCAGTACTTC	CASSPSGGTTYEQYF
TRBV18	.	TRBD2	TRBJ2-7	TGTGCCAGCTCACCACTAGCGGGGGCCAGAGTCTACGAGCAGTACTTC	CASSPLAGARVYEQYF
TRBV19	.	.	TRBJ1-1	TGTGCCAGTATACAGGGTAACACTGAAGCTTTCTTT	CASIQGNTEAFF
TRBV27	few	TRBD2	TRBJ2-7	TGTGCCAGCAGTTTAGGGGGGGGCTACGAGCAGTACTTC	CASSLGGGYEQYF
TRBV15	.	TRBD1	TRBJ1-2	TGTGCCACCAGCAGAGATACGAGACAGGGGGGTAATACCTTC	CATSRDTRQGGNTF
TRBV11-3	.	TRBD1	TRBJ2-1	TGTGCCAGCAGCTTGGGCGGGGGACAGGGTAGAAATGAGCAGTTCTTC	CASSLGGGQGRNEQFF
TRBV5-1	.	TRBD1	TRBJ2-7	TGCGCCAGCAGCTTGATGGGACAGAAATACGAGCAGTACTTC	CASSLMGQKYEQYF
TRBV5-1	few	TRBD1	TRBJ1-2	TGCGCCAGCAGCCCTACAGGGGATCTGGTAGACGGCTATGGCTACACCTTC	CASSPTGDLVDGYGYTF
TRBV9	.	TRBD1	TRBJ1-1	TGTGCCAGCAGCGTAATCGGGCAGGGGGACACTGAAGCTTTCTTT	CASSVIGQGDTEAFF
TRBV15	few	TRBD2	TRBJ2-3	TGTGCCACCAGTCTCGGGGGGTACACAGATACGCAGTATTTT	CATSLGGYTDTQYF
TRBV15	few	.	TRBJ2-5	TGTGCCACCAGCCGGACTATCGGAGAGACCCAGTACTTC	CATSRTIGETQYF
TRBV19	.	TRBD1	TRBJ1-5	TGTGCCAGTAGTATGGCCGGGACAGTCAATCAGCCCCAGCATTTT	CASSMAGTVNQPQHF
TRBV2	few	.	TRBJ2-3	TGTGCCAGCAGAGGAGAACTAGCCGCAGATACGCAGTATTTT	CASRGELAADTQYF
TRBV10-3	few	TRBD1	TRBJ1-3	TGTGCCATCTACACAGGGGATGGAAACACCATATATTTT	CAIYTGDGNTIYF
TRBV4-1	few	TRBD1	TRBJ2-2	TGCGCCAGCAGCCCCGGGACAGGGGTAGATACCGGGGAGCTGTTTTTT	CASSPGTGVDTGELFF
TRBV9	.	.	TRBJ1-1	TGTGCCAGCAGCGTAGGACGGGTAGGGGTCGCTTTCTTT	CASSVGRVGVAFF
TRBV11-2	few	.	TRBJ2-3	TGTGCCAGCAGCCCGACAGATACGCAGTATTTT	CASSPTDTQYF
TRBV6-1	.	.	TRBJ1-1	TGTGCCAGCAGTGCCGTTGGGGGCTTCGGGATCTTT	CASSAVGGFGIF
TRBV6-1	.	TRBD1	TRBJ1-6	TGTGCCAGCAGTACCGACAGGGATAATTCACCCCTCCACTTT	CASSTDRDNSPLHF
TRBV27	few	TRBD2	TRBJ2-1	TGTGCCACCGTAGTTAGCGGGGGTGCCTCCTACAATGAGCAGTTCTTC	CATVVSGGASYNEQFF
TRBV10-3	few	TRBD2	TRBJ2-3	TGTGCCATCAGTGACGGACTAGCGGCCGATACGCAGTATTTT	CAISDGLAADTQYF
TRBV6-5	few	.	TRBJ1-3	TGTGCCAGCAGTTACTCGTTCAGGGCTGGAAACACCATATATTTT	CASSYSFRAGNTIYF
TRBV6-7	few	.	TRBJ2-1	TGTGCCAGCAGTTACCCCCGAGAATCTAGCGGAGGGGGCAATGAGCAGTTCTTC	CASSYPRESSGGGNEQFF
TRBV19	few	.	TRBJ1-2	TGTGCCAGTAGTATCGGAGGGGCAATAAATGGCTACACCTTC	CASSIGGAINGYTF
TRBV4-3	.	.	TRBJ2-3	TGCGCCAGCAGCCAAGATGTGGCTCGAAATACGCAGTATTTT	CASSQDVARNTQYF
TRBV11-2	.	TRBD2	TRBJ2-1	TGTGCCAGCAGCTCCCGACCTAGCGGGGGGAACAATGAGCAGTTCTTC	CASSSRPSGGNNEQFF
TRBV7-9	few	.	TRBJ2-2	TGTGCCAGCAGCGGTGAAGGGGCACAGAACACCGGGGAGCTGTTTTTT	CASSGEGAQNTGELFF
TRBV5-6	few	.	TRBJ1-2	TGTGCCAGCAGCCCCTGGGCAGGAACTAACTATGGCTACACCTTC	CASSPWAGTNYGYTF
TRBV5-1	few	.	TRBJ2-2	TGCGCCAGCAGCCTCGGACAGAACACCGGGGAGCTGTTTTTT	CASSLGQNTGELFF
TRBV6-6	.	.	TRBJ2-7	TGTGCCAGCAGTTACGGCCAGTACTCCTACGAGCAGTACTTC	CASSYGQYSYEQYF
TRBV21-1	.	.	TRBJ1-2	TGTGCCAGCACCCTTCGGACACAGCATGGCTACACCTTC	CASTLRTQHGYTF